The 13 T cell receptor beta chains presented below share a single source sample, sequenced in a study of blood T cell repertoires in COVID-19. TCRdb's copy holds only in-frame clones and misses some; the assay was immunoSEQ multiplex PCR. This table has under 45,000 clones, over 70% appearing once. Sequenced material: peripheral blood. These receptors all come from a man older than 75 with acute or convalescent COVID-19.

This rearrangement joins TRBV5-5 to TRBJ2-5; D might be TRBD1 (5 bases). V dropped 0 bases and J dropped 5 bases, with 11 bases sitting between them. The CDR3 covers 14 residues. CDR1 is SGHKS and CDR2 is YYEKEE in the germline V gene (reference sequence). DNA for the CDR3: TGTGCCAGCAGCTTGGCAGGGTTCGGCGAGACCCAGTACTTC. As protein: CASSLAGFGETQYF.

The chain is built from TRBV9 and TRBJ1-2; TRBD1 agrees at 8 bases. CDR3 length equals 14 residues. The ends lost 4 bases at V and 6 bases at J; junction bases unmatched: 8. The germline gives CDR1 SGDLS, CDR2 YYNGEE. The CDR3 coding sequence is TGTGCCAGCAGCCCGCCGGGACAGGCCGATGGCTACACCTTC. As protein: CASSPPGQADGYTF.

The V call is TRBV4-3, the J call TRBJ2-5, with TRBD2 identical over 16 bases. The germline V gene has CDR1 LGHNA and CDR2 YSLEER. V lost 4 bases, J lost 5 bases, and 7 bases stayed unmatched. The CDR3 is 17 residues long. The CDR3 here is CASSPGTSGGGIETQYF. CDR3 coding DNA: TGCGCCAGCAGCCCCGGGACTAGCGGGGGGGGAATTGAGACCCAGTACTTC.

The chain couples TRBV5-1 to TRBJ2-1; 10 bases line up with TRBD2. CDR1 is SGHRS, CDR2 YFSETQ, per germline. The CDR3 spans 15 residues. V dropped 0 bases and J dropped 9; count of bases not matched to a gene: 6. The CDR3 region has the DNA TGCGCCAGCAGCTTGGTCGTTAGCGGGGGGCCTGAGCAGTTCTTC. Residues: CASSLVVSGGPEQFF.

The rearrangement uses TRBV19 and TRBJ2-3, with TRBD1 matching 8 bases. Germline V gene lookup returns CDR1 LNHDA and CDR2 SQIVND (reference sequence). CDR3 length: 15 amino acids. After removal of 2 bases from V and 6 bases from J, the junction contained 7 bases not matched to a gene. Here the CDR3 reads CASSIRAGGYDTQYF. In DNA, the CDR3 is TGTGCCAGTAGTATACGGGCAGGGGGCTACGATACGCAGTATTTT.

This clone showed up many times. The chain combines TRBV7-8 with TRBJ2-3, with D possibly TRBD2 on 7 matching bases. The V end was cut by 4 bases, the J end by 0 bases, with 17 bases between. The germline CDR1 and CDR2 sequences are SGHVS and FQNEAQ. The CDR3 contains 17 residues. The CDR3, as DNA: TGTGCCAGCAGCTCGGGGGGCGCAGGTACTAGCACAGATACGCAGTATTTT. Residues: CASSSGGAGTSTDTQYF. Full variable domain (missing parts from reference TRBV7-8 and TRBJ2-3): GAGVSQSPRYKVAKRGQDVALRCDPISGHVSLFWYQQALGQGPEFLTYFQNEAQLDKSGLPSDRFFAERPEGSVSTLKIQRTQQEDSAVYLCASSSGGAGTSTDTQYFGPGTRLTVL.

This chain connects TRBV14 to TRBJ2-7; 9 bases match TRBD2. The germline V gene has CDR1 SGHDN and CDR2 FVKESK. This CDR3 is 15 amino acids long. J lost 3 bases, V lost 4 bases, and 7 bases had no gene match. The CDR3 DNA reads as TGTGCCAGCAGCCTTCCGACTAGCGGACTCTACGAGCAGTACTTC. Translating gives CASSLPTSGLYEQYF. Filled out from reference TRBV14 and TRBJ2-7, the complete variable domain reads EAGVTQFPSHSVIEKGQTVTLRCDPISGHDNLYWYRRVMGKEIKFLLHFVKESKQDESGMPNNRFLAERTGGTYSTLKVQPAELEDSGVYFCASSLPTSGLYEQYFGPGTRLTVT.

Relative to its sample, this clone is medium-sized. This CDR3 reads CASSHGDSQPEQFF. As DNA, the CDR3 is TGTGCCAGCAGCCACGGGGACAGCCAACCTGAGCAGTTCTTC. This chain uses TRBV5-4 with TRBJ2-1, with 7 bases that match TRBD1. The CDR3 is 14 amino acids. Germline V gene data show CDR1 as SGHNT and CDR2 as YYREEE (reference sequence). Unmatched junction bases numbered 10, after V lost 4 bases and J lost 9 bases. Filled out from reference TRBV5-4 and TRBJ2-1, the complete variable domain reads ETGVTQSPTHLIKTRGQQVTLRCSSQSGHNTVSWYQQALGQGPQFIFQYYREEENGRGNFPPRFSGLQFPNYSSELNVNALELDDSALYLCASSHGDSQPEQFFGPGTRLTVL.

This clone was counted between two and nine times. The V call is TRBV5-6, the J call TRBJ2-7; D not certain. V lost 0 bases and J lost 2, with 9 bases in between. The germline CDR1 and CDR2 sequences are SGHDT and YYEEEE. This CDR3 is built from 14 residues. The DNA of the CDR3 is TGTGCCAGCAGCTTGGGTGGTAGAACCTACGAGCAGTACTTC. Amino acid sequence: CASSLGGRTYEQYF.

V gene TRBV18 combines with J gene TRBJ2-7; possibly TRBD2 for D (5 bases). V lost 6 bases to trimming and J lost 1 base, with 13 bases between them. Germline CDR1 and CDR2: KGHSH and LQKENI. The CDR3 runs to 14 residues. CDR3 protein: CASSLPGRSYEQYF. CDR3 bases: TGTGCCAGCTCCCTCCCGGGAAGATCCTACGAGCAGTACTTC.

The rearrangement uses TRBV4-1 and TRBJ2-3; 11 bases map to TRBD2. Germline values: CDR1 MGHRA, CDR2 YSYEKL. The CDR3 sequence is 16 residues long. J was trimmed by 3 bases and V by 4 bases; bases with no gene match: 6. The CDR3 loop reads CASSRQTSGVTDTQYF. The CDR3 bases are TGCGCCAGCAGCCGACAGACTAGCGGGGTAACAGATACGCAGTATTTT.

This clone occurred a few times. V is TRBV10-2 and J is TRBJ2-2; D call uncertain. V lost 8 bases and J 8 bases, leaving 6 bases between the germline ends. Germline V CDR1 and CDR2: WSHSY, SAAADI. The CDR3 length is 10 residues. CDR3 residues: CASHGGELFF. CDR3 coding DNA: TGCGCCAGCCACGGTGGGGAGCTGTTTTTT.

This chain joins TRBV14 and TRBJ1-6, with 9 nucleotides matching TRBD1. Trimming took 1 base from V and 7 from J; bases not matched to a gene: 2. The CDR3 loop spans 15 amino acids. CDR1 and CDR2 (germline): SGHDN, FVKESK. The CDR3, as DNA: TGTGCCAGCAGCCAAGTGGGGACAGGGAATTCACCCCTCCACTTT. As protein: CASSQVGTGNSPLHF.